The 32 T cell receptor beta chains given below trace back to one sample, sequenced in a study of identical twins. TCRdb re-called the 5' RACE reads with MiXCR, one entry per CDR3 protein. The data contain around 530,000 distinct CDR3 sequences, around 15% of them singletons. This sample was also put to use in a study of yellow fever vaccine responses in identical twins.

Sequences were obtained from CD4+ T cells sorted from blood. The origin of the receptors is a woman aged 18-30 years in good health.

This clonotype was found a few times. The CDR3 loop is CASSLGSGTAGELFF. The CDR3 DNA follows: TGTGCCAGCAGCTTAGGCTCGGGGACTGCCGGGGAGCTGTTTTTT. The genes are TRBV7-9 and TRBJ2-2; possibly TRBD2 for D (6 bases). V was clipped by 1 base and J by 6 bases, with 12 bases between them. This CDR3 contains 15 residues. CDR1 and CDR2 (germline): SEHNR, FQNEAQ (reference sequence). Complete variable domain (other parts from reference TRBV7-9 and TRBJ2-2): DTGVSQNPRHKITKRGQNVTFRCDPISEHNRLYWYRQTLGQGPEFLTYFQNEAQLEKSRLLSDRFSAERPKGSFSTLEIQRTEQGDSAMYLCASSLGSGTAGELFFGEGSRLTVL.

The chain has TRBV27 and TRBJ2-3; the match to TRBD2 covers 13 bases. Per germline, CDR1 MNHEY and CDR2 SMNVEV (reference sequence). CDR3 length: 14 amino acids. Trimming removed 6 bases from V and 7 bases from J; junction bases left unmatched: 4. DNA of the CDR3: TGTGCCAGCAGGGGACTAGCGGGAAGGCATACGCAGTATTTT. It encodes CASRGLAGRHTQYF.

This clonotype was counted only a few times. This chain connects TRBV18 to TRBJ2-7; TRBD1 matches at 10 bases. J lost 8 bases, V lost 6 bases, and 4 bases had no gene match. The CDR3 is 12 amino acids. CDR1 is KGHSH, CDR2 LQKENI, per germline. The CDR3 loop reads CASSRDRGKQYV. The CDR3, as DNA: TGTGCCAGCTCGAGGGACAGGGGAAAGCAGTACGTC.

In its sample, this clonotype was seen a few times. The chain employs TRBV3-1 and TRBJ2-5, with 10 bases matching TRBD2. Trimming took 3 bases from V and 7 from J; bases not matched to a gene: 8. This CDR3 comprises 15 residues. Germline V CDR1 and CDR2: LGHDT, YNNKEL (reference sequence). As DNA, the CDR3 is TGTGCCAGCAGCCAGAGGACTAGCGGTCAGTCGACCCAGTACTTC. Translating it yields CASSQRTSGQSTQYF.

The J gene is TRBJ2-1, the V gene TRBV6-1; TRBD2 aligns across 12 bases. This CDR3 is 14 amino acids long. V shed 10 bases and J 7 bases; nucleotides not matched to a gene: 8. Germline V gene data show CDR1 as MNHNS and CDR2 as SASEGT. CDR3 DNA sequence: TGTGCCACCCGGACTAGCGGGAATGGAAATGAGCAGTTCTTC. Translation: CATRTSGNGNEQFF.

This clonotype has ten or more counts. V is TRBV5-1 and J is TRBJ2-7; D perhaps matches TRBD1 (6 bases). This CDR3 comprises 13 residues. Looked up from germline, CDR1 is SGHRS and CDR2 is YFSETQ. V lost 3 bases and J lost 6, with 13 bases in between. The CDR3 DNA follows: TGCGCCAGCAGCTCCGGGACAAGCGGCGAGCAGTACTTC. This codes for CASSSGTSGEQYF.

The CDR3 DNA reads TGCAGCGTTGAAGCGGGACAGTCGTACAATGAGCAGTTCTTC. Translating gives CSVEAGQSYNEQFF. The V gene is TRBV29-1, the J gene TRBJ2-1; 7 positions agree with TRBD1. Germline trimming cut 1 base from V and 4 bases from J; bases unmatched to any gene: 4. CDR1 is SQVTM and CDR2 is ANQGSEA in the germline V gene. The length of the CDR3 is 14 residues.

The V call is TRBV7-2, the J call TRBJ2-3; D not certain. Germline V gene sequence: CDR1 SGHTA, CDR2 FQGNSA. There are 13 residues in the CDR3. V lost 2 bases, J lost 4 bases, and 7 bases lay in between. The CDR3 protein is CASSLRIADTQYF. DNA for the CDR3: TGTGCCAGCAGCTTAAGAATAGCAGATACGCAGTATTTT.

The chain uses TRBV6-2 or TRBV6-3 and TRBJ2-1; 8 nucleotides match TRBD2. V shed 6 bases and J 3 bases; nucleotides not matched to a gene: 4. The CDR3 sequence is 14 residues long. The germline CDR1 and CDR2 sequences are MNHEY and SVGEGT. For the CDR3, the DNA is TGTGCCAGCAGGACCGGGACTAGCTACAATGAGCAGTTCTTC. Its protein product is CASRTGTSYNEQFF.

This clonotype was observed at least ten times. The chain employs TRBV10-3 and TRBJ1-2; weak D call: TRBD1 (6 bases). Trimming shortened V by 7 bases and J by 6 bases, and 15 bases separated the two germline ends. This CDR3 comprises 13 residues. Germline values: CDR1 ENHRY, CDR2 SYGVKD. DNA for the CDR3: TGTGCCATCACCCAAGGGACACCCAATGGCTACACCTTC. Translation gives CAITQGTPNGYTF.

As DNA, the CDR3 is TGTGCCACCTTGCAATCGGGGGTAGGCAATCAGCCCCAGCATTTT. Translation: CATLQSGVGNQPQHF. V usage is TRBV10-3 and J usage is TRBJ1-5; perhaps TRBD1 as D (5 bases). The V end lost 10 bases, the J end lost 2 bases, and 18 bases lay between the germline ends. There are 15 residues in the CDR3. Germline assignment: CDR1 ENHRY and CDR2 SYGVKD.

This clonotype turned up a few times. The chain uses TRBV4-1 and TRBJ2-3; the match to TRBD2 covers 8 bases. CDR1 MGHRA and CDR2 YSYEKL come from the germline V gene. This CDR3 is 18 amino acids long. The J segment lost 7 bases and the V segment lost 1 base, leaving 16 bases of the junction unmatched. As DNA, the CDR3 is TGCGCCAGCAGCCAAGTATGGGGCCGGGGGGGTTCTGCGAATACGCAGTATTTT. It specifies CASSQVWGRGGSANTQYF.

The rearrangement links TRBV5-6 to TRBJ2-7; the match to TRBD2 covers 7 bases. After removal of 0 bases from V and 2 bases from J, the junction contained 2 bases not matched to a gene. Looked up from germline, CDR1 is SGHDT and CDR2 is YYEEEE. CDR3 length equals 14 residues. CDR3 loop: CASSLGGSTYEQYF. The CDR3 DNA sequence: TGTGCCAGCAGCTTGGGCGGGAGCACCTACGAGCAGTACTTC.

The V call is TRBV7-9, the J call TRBJ1-5; TRBD1 matches 10 bases. Trimming at V came to 5 bases and at J to 9 bases, leaving 13 bases not matched to a gene. Per germline, CDR1 SEHNR and CDR2 FQNEAQ (reference sequence). CDR3 length: 16 residues. The CDR3 is CASSPAGTGERGPQHF. The CDR3 DNA reads as TGTGCCAGCAGCCCCGCCGGGACAGGGGAAAGGGGGCCCCAGCATTTT.

The rearrangement links TRBV6-5 to TRBJ2-7; D might be TRBD2 (7 bases). CDR1 and CDR2 (germline): MNHEY, SVGAGI. This CDR3 spans 14 amino acids. V dropped 4 bases and J dropped 6 bases, with 16 bases sitting between them. Here the CDR3 DNA reads TGTGCCAGCAGTTCGGGGGGACACCCCGCCGAGCAGTACGTC. This translates into CASSSGGHPAEQYV.

This clonotype came up a few times. V gene TRBV10-3 combines with J gene TRBJ2-7; D is possibly TRBD2 (5 bases). CDR3 length equals 11 residues. The ends were cut back, 8 bases at V and 5 bases at J, with 10 bases in the middle. Germline V gene sequence: CDR1 ENHRY, CDR2 SYGVKD. Here the CDR3 reads CAISAGDEQYV. In nucleotides, the CDR3 is TGTGCCATCTCGGCGGGTGACGAGCAGTACGTC.

This clonotype was recorded a few times. V gene TRBV12-3 or TRBV12-4 combines with J gene TRBJ2-7, with TRBD1 matching 10 bases. CDR3 length: 16 residues. Losses at the gene ends were 2 bases for V and 3 bases for J; bases not matched to a gene: 7. CDR3 sequence reads: CASSLPSWTGGYEQYF. CDR3 bases: TGTGCCAGCAGTTTACCATCCTGGACAGGGGGCTACGAGCAGTACTTC.

This clonotype showed up just a few times. The rearrangement uses TRBV10-3 and TRBJ2-3; D remains ambiguous. Germline loops: CDR1 ENHRY, CDR2 SYGVKD. This CDR3 region has 15 residues. Trimming cost V 0 bases and J 0 bases, with 7 bases left between them. CDR3 bases: TGTGCCATCAGTGAGTCGACAAGCAGCACAGATACGCAGTATTTT. Translating it yields CAISESTSSTDTQYF.

This clonotype occurred a few times. V gene TRBV10-3 combines with J gene TRBJ2-3; 9 bases agree with TRBD2. This CDR3 is built from 16 residues. Trimming removed 4 bases from V and 1 base from J; junction bases left unmatched: 6. Germline V gene sequence: CDR1 ENHRY, CDR2 SYGVKD. The CDR3 DNA is TGTGCCATCAGTGGGTCGCCTAGCGGGGGCACAGATACGCAGTATTTT. Translated, it gives CAISGSPSGGTDTQYF.

This clonotype was observed a few times. The chain uses TRBV2 and TRBJ2-7; 8 bases align to TRBD1. This CDR3 comprises 16 residues. Per the germline V gene, CDR1 is SNHLY and CDR2 is FYNNEI. Unmatched junction bases numbered 11, after V lost 0 bases and J lost 7 bases. CDR3 nucleotide sequence: TGTGCCAGCAGTGAAGCTGGACAGGGACCCTTGGGGGAGCAGTACGTC. Amino acids: CASSEAGQGPLGEQYV.

The chain carries TRBV19 and TRBJ2-3; the match to TRBD2 covers 10 bases. Losses at the gene ends were 8 bases for V and 0 bases for J; bases not matched to a gene: 8. The germline V gene has CDR1 LNHDA and CDR2 SQIVND (reference sequence). The CDR3 extends over 16 amino acids. The CDR3 loop reads CASCRTSGLSTDTQYF. The CDR3 DNA follows: TGTGCCAGTTGCAGGACTAGCGGATTGAGCACAGATACGCAGTATTTT.

The chain couples TRBV2 to TRBJ2-3; 11 nucleotides match TRBD2. The CDR3 is 17 amino acids. CDR1 is SNHLY and CDR2 is FYNNEI in the germline V gene. V lost 7 bases to trimming and J lost 1 base; unmatched junction nucleotides: 10. The CDR3 loop reads CASTAGLAEIGTDTQYF. CDR3 bases: TGTGCCAGCACCGCGGGACTAGCGGAGATCGGCACAGATACGCAGTATTTT.

This clonotype was detected a few times. V usage is TRBV7-8 and J usage is TRBJ1-1; 8 nucleotides match TRBD1. The trim removed 7 bases at V and 1 base at J, leaving 8 bases unmatched. The CDR3 covers 15 residues. CDR1 and CDR2 (germline): SGHVS, FQNEAQ. The DNA for the CDR3 is TGTGCCAGCATCCAGGACAGGGCGTCGAACACTGAAGCTTTCTTT. As protein: CASIQDRASNTEAFF.

This clonotype showed up just a few times. The V gene is TRBV7-8, the J gene TRBJ2-5, with a possible D match to TRBD2 (5 bases). The CDR3 has 14 amino acids. V shed 1 base and J shed 5 bases, with 11 bases lying between them. From germline, CDR1 is SGHVS and CDR2 FQNEAQ. In nucleotides, the CDR3 is TGTGCCAGCAGCTTAGATCCGGGGTTGGAGACCCAGTACTTC. This sequence encodes CASSLDPGLETQYF.

This clonotype was found a few times. The rearrangement joins TRBV6-5 to TRBJ1-2, with D uncertain. The V gene's germline CDR1 is MNHEY and CDR2 SVGAGI. The CDR3 runs 11 residues. Deletions cut 10 bases from V and 8 bases from J, with 14 bases between. For the CDR3, the DNA is TGTGCCACCCTAACCCTGGGCGGCTACACCTTC. Translating gives CATLTLGGYTF.

This clonotype was found a few times. The chain couples TRBV20-1 to TRBJ1-5, with D tentatively TRBD1 (5 bases). The CDR3 length is 15 residues. Between the trimmed V and J ends, which lost 2 bases and 2 bases, there was a span of 13 bases. Germline CDR1 reads DFQATT; CDR2 reads SNEGSKA (reference sequence). CDR3 sequence reads: CSARNQGGGNQPQHF. CDR3 nucleotides: TGCAGTGCTAGAAACCAGGGCGGGGGCAATCAGCCCCAGCATTTT.

The chain recombines TRBV7-8 with TRBJ2-4; 8 positions match TRBD1. The CDR3 spans 13 residues. CDR1 and CDR2 (germline): SGHVS, FQNEAQ. Losses at the gene ends were 6 bases for V and 14 bases for J; bases not matched to a gene: 12. This chain's CDR3 is CASRQDRTGIEYF. The DNA for the CDR3 is TGTGCCAGCAGGCAAGACAGGACAGGGATTGAGTACTTC.

This clonotype has only a few counts. V gene TRBV12-3 or TRBV12-4 combines with J gene TRBJ2-1; TRBD1 agrees at 10 bases. The V gene end was trimmed by 2 bases and the J gene end by 9 bases; junction bases not matched to a gene: 7. The CDR3 has 15 residues. The CDR3 nucleotides read TGTGCCAGCAGTTTATACGGGACAGGGGAACGTGAGCAGTTCTTC. Its translation: CASSLYGTGEREQFF.

This clonotype was observed a handful of times. The chain recombines TRBV24-1 with TRBJ2-3; 9 bases are shared with TRBD1. With V trimmed by 4 bases and J by 1 base, 2 bases remained unmatched. Germline V lookup: CDR1 KGHDR, CDR2 SFDVKD. CDR3 length equals 15 residues. CDR3 bases: TGTGCCACCAGTGACCGGACAGGGGGCACAGATACGCAGTATTTT. The encoded protein is CATSDRTGGTDTQYF.

This clonotype was seen more than once but under ten times. This rearrangement joins TRBV12-3 or TRBV12-4 to TRBJ1-5, with D possibly matching TRBD1 (6 bases). V was pared by 5 bases and J by 4 bases, with 12 bases between. The CDR3 is made up of 14 amino acids. DNA of the CDR3: TGTGCCAGCAGTCGCCGGGACATAAATCAGCCCCAGCATTTT. It translates to CASSRRDINQPQHF.

This sequence joins TRBV19 and TRBJ2-7; 11 bases align to TRBD1. From germline, CDR1 is LNHDA and CDR2 SQIVND (reference sequence). This CDR3 has 15 amino acids. Trimming took 5 bases from V and 3 from J; bases not matched to a gene: 6. DNA for the CDR3: TGTGCCAGTAGTGTAGCAGGGACAGGGGGCTACGAGCAGTACTTC. Protein product: CASSVAGTGGYEQYF.

The rearrangement joins TRBV15 to TRBJ1-6; D is ambiguous. Germline V lookup: CDR1 LNHNV, CDR2 YYDKDF (reference sequence). This CDR3 spans 14 amino acids. V was cut by 7 bases and J by 3 bases, with 10 bases left in between. The CDR3 DNA sequence: TGTGCCACCAATGGTGCCCTCTATAATTCACCCCTCCACTTT. This codes for CATNGALYNSPLHF.